This section outlines one T cell receptor (beta chain) sequence together with its context. Its antigen is unknown. The CDR3 sequence is 13 residues long. Germline V gives CDR1 MNHEY, CDR2 SVGAGI. V gave up 2 bases and J gave up 7 bases, with 11 bases separating them. These data originate in a study of early stage breast cancer tumors. The data were produced by immunoSEQ multiplex PCR, yet TCRdb's version contains in-frame clones alone and is incomplete. The table records 45,000 to 60,000 clones, 85% to 95% of them present only once. Study-wide results and limits: Chain pairing and CD4, CD8 or FOXP3 expression were not captured. Commonly generated sequences made up most enriched TCRB sequences shared between patients. Compared with adjacent normal breast tissue, tumors showed roughly 2.4-fold greater T cell density and higher clonality. Comparing each tissue with blood distinguished tumor from normal in most of the 16 patients.

Specimen: blood. The origin of this receptor is a person aged 65-85 years with breast cancer. This chain connects TRBV6-5 to TRBJ1-2, with D possibly matching TRBD1 (5 bases). For the CDR3, the DNA is TGTGCCAGCAGTTACGTTGGGACTTCTGGCTACACCTTC. It is translated as CASSYVGTSGYTF.